The 21 T cell receptor beta chains below were found in one sample sequenced in a study of radiation and T cells in renal cell carcinoma. Time point defined: baseline pretreatment blood. The treatment here: 15 Gy SBRT to primary tumor, nephrectomy 4 weeks later. Only in-frame clones appear in the TCRdb table, and some are missing; sequencing was by immunoSEQ multiplex PCR. This table has some 150,000 clones, around nine tenths appearing once. This sample comprised blood, obtained from a patient whose treatment included radiotherapy and nephrectomy. These receptors came from a woman aged 45-60 years with renal cell carcinoma.

CDR3: CASSPMGVPNYGYTF. The DNA for the CDR3 is TGTGCCAGCAGCCCCATGGGGGTACCGAACTATGGCTACACCTTC. This sequence joins TRBV7-2 and TRBJ1-2; weak D call: TRBD1 (5 bases). The ends were cut back, 5 bases at V and 2 bases at J, with 15 bases in the middle. CDR1 is SGHTA and CDR2 is FQGNSA in the germline V gene. The CDR3 runs to 15 residues.

This clone has only one observation. The chain uses TRBV4-2 and TRBJ2-3; TRBD2 agrees at 10 bases. V shed 3 bases, J shed 1 base, and the junction held 4 bases outside the gene matches. The CDR3 runs to 16 residues. Germline CDR1 LGHNA, CDR2 YNFKEQ. The CDR3 DNA follows: TGTGCCAGCAGCCATACCCTAGCGGGGGGCACAGATACGCAGTATTTT. Protein sequence: CASSHTLAGGTDTQYF.

In this sample, this clone turned up a few times. V gene TRBV7-9 combines with J gene TRBJ2-5, with 8 bases aligning to TRBD2. V lost 5 bases, J lost 3 bases, and 17 bases stayed unmatched. The CDR3 is 18 amino acids. Germline CDR1 and CDR2: SEHNR and FQNEAQ (reference sequence). The CDR3 nucleotides are TGTGCCAGCAGCCCACCCGGGGGGTGGCGGGAGGCTGAAGAGACCCAGTACTTC. This codes for CASSPPGGWREAEETQYF.

The chain employs TRBV29-1 and TRBJ1-2; D unclear. The length of the CDR3 is 12 residues. Germline CDR1 reads SQVTM; CDR2 reads ANQGSEA. The V end lost 5 bases, the J end lost 2 bases, and 9 bases lay between the germline ends. Here the CDR3 DNA reads TGCAGCGTTATGGCGGCCAACTATGGCTACACCTTC. This translates into CSVMAANYGYTF.

This rearrangement joins TRBV6-1 to TRBJ1-5; TRBD1 matches 10 bases. The germline CDR1 and CDR2 sequences are MNHNS and SASEGT. Unmatched junction bases numbered 4, after V lost 5 bases and J lost 9 bases. This CDR3 spans 13 amino acids. CDR3: CASSSGTGVPQHF. DNA for the CDR3: TGTGCCAGCAGTTCCGGGACAGGGGTGCCCCAGCATTTT.

In this sample, this clone turned up once. V gene TRBV15 combines with J gene TRBJ2-3; 8 bases are a match to TRBD1. The CDR3 contains 14 residues. The V gene end was trimmed by 1 base and the J gene end by 6 bases; junction bases not matched to a gene: 3. CDR1 LNHNV and CDR2 YYDKDF come from the germline V gene (reference sequence). CDR3 loop: CATSRGTGSDTQYF. The CDR3 DNA reads TGTGCCACCAGCAGAGGGACAGGGTCGGATACGCAGTATTTT.

This sequence joins TRBV5-1 and TRBJ2-2; D may be TRBD1 (5 bases). This CDR3 comprises 15 residues. Trimming shortened V by 2 bases and J by 3 bases, and 11 bases separated the two germline ends. Germline CDR1 is SGHRS and CDR2 is YFSETQ. The CDR3: CASSLWGRDTGELFF. The CDR3 DNA is TGCGCCAGCAGCTTATGGGGCCGAGACACCGGGGAGCTGTTTTTT.

This sequence joins TRBV7-2 and TRBJ2-1; D is uncertain. Looked up from germline, CDR1 is SGHTA and CDR2 is FQGNSA. The CDR3 loop spans 13 amino acids. Trimming took 3 bases from V and 3 from J, leaving 6 bases between them. The DNA of the CDR3 is TGTGCCAGCAGCTTGTCGAACTACAATGAGCAGTTCTTC. Its translation is CASSLSNYNEQFF. Full variable domain (missing parts from reference TRBV7-2 and TRBJ2-1): GAGVSQSPSNKVTEKGKDVELRCDPISGHTALYWYRQSLGQGLEFLIYFQGNSAPDKSGLPSDRFSAERTGGSVSTLTIQRTQQEDSAVYLCASSLSNYNEQFFGPGTRLTVL.

The gene calls are TRBV6-5 and TRBJ1-5; D unresolved. The CDR3 totals 14 residues. Trimming pared 6 bases from V and 0 bases from J, leaving 9 bases between. Looked up from germline, CDR1 is MNHEY and CDR2 is SVGAGI. CDR3 DNA sequence: TGTGCCAGCAGGCAGGTAGATAGCAATCAGCCCCAGCATTTT. Protein product: CASRQVDSNQPQHF.

This rearrangement joins TRBV23-1 to TRBJ1-2; D ambiguous. TRBV23-1 is identified as an open reading frame with a role that is uncertain. This CDR3 has 16 amino acids. Between the trimmed V and J ends, which lost 4 bases and 5 bases, there was a span of 20 bases. The CDR3 loop reads CASSLSFSRVRYGYTF. CDR3 DNA sequence: TGCGCCAGCAGTCTCTCATTTTCTCGGGTGCGGTATGGCTACACCTTC.

This chain connects TRBV5-1 to TRBJ2-3, with TRBD2 matching 10 bases. Germline V gene lookup returns CDR1 SGHRS and CDR2 YFSETQ. CDR3 length: 18 amino acids. The ends lost 2 bases at V and 1 base at J; junction bases unmatched: 10. The DNA for the CDR3 is TGCGCCAGCAGCTTCAGCGGGGGGGCCGGTTCTGGCACAGATACGCAGTATTTT. Translation gives CASSFSGGAGSGTDTQYF. The variable domain in full, completed from reference TRBV5-1 and TRBJ2-3, reads KAGVTQTPRYLIKTRGQQVTLSCSPISGHRSVSWYQQTPGQGLQFLFEYFSETQRNKGNFPGRFSGRQFSNSRSEMNVSTLELGDSALYLCASSFSGGAGSGTDTQYFGPGTRLTVL.

The chain is built from TRBV5-4 and TRBJ2-1, with TRBD2 matching over 10 bases. Germline V gives CDR1 SGHNT, CDR2 YYREEE (reference sequence). Trimming removed 5 bases from V and 4 bases from J; junction bases left unmatched: 6. This CDR3 contains 15 residues. The CDR3 is CASSSGTSVYNEQFF. In DNA, the CDR3 is TGTGCCAGCAGTTCCGGGACTAGCGTTTACAATGAGCAGTTCTTC.

The V and J genes are TRBV19 and TRBJ2-1, with 10 nucleotides matching TRBD2. Germline V lookup: CDR1 LNHDA, CDR2 SQIVND (reference sequence). This CDR3 has 15 amino acids. Trimming removed 3 bases from V and 5 bases from J; junction bases left unmatched: 4. CDR3: CASSIGLAANNEQFF. Written as DNA, the CDR3 is TGTGCCAGTAGTATCGGACTAGCGGCTAACAATGAGCAGTTCTTC.

The chain couples TRBV7-2 to TRBJ1-1, with 12 bases lining up with TRBD1. Germline V gives CDR1 SGHTA, CDR2 FQGNSA. The CDR3 has 14 amino acids. V lost 6 bases and J lost 3; bases outside the gene matches: 2. The CDR3 sequence is CASSGTGGDTEAFF. CDR3 nucleotide sequence: TGTGCCAGCAGTGGGACAGGGGGCGACACTGAAGCTTTCTTT.

The chain is built from TRBV5-1 and TRBJ2-7, with a weak D call TRBD2 (6 bases). Germline V gene sequence: CDR1 SGHRS, CDR2 YFSETQ. This CDR3 has 17 amino acids. Between the trimmed V and J ends, which lost 1 base and 4 bases, there was a span of 21 bases. In nucleotides, the CDR3 is TGCGCCAGCAGCTTGTTGGTCTCGGGAGCCGGAGTGTACGAGCAGTACTTC. Translation gives CASSLLVSGAGVYEQYF.

V and J are TRBV19 and TRBJ1-5; 7 bases align to TRBD1. Germline values: CDR1 LNHDA, CDR2 SQIVND (reference sequence). Trimming cost V 5 bases and J 5 bases; bases outside gene matches: 6. The CDR3 sequence is 14 residues long. The CDR3 protein is CASSPGTEYQPQHF. In DNA form, the CDR3 reads TGTGCCAGTAGTCCTGGGACAGAATATCAGCCCCAGCATTTT.

There are a few counts of this clone. V usage is TRBV9 and J usage is TRBJ1-1, with TRBD1 as a possible D gene (5 bases). Per the germline V gene, CDR1 is SGDLS and CDR2 is YYNGEE. The V end was cut by 4 bases, the J end by 10 bases, with 17 bases between. The CDR3 extends over 13 amino acids. In DNA, the CDR3 is TGTGCCAGCAGCAGCACGACAGCGAGGGGAGCTTTCTTT. Translated, it gives CASSSTTARGAFF.

The rearrangement uses TRBV28 and TRBJ1-4; no firm D call. The germline gives CDR1 MDHEN, CDR2 SYDVKM. V was cut by 11 bases and J by 6 bases, with 16 bases left in between. The CDR3 loop spans 13 amino acids. CDR3 bases: TGTGCCGGGCGTGGGCGACCATATGAAAAACTGTTTTTT. Its translation: CAGRGRPYEKLFF. Full variable domain (rest looked up from reference TRBV28 and TRBJ1-4): DVKVTQSSRYLVKRTGEKVFLECVQDMDHENMFWYRQDPGLGLRLIYFSYDVKMKEKGDIPEGYSVSREKKERFSLILESASTNQTSMYLCAGRGRPYEKLFFGSGTQLSVL.

On this clone: A read error may account for a junction end that differs from germline. The chain combines TRBV5-4 with TRBJ2-7; D is possibly TRBD1 (6 bases). There are 14 residues in the CDR3. Germline V gives CDR1 SGHNT, CDR2 YYREEE (reference sequence). Here the CDR3 DNA reads TGTGCCAGCAGCTTAGAACAGGGCTCCCACGAGCAGTACTTC. This codes for CASSLEQGSHEQYF. The full variable domain, its missing parts supplied by reference TRBV5-4 and TRBJ2-7, is ETGVTQSPTHLIKTRGQQVTLRCSSQSGHNTVSWYQQALGQGPQFIFQYYREEENGRGNFPPRFSGLQFPNYSSELNVNALELDDSALYLCASSLEQGSHEQYFGPGTRLTVT.

The rearrangement joins TRBV7-3 to TRBJ1-2; 8 bases are shared with TRBD1. The CDR3 length is 17 residues. With V trimmed by 4 bases and J by 1 base, 11 bases remained unmatched. Per germline, CDR1 SGHTA and CDR2 FQGTGA. CDR3 amino acids: CASSSLDPGQDNYGYTF. The CDR3 DNA reads TGTGCCAGCAGCTCTTTAGACCCGGGACAGGATAACTATGGCTACACCTTC.

V and J are TRBV9 and TRBJ2-1, with a possible D match to TRBD2 (5 bases). Trimming left V 0 bases short and J 7 bases short, with 17 bases between. Germline CDR1 SGDLS, CDR2 YYNGEE. This CDR3 contains 16 residues. CDR3 protein: CASSVEAAGRGNEQFF. The CDR3 DNA is TGTGCCAGCAGCGTAGAGGCGGCGGGCCGGGGAAATGAGCAGTTCTTC.